This is a list of T cell receptor beta chains from one sample in a study of technical replicates of blood from a handful of donors. Repertoires were generated with immunoSEQ multiplex PCR, while TCRdb's copy carries only in-frame clones and drops some. The sample holds tens of thousands of clones, under 99% seen once. Input material: T cells isolated from PBMCs. These receptors originate from a human donor in good health. The CDR3 runs from the conserved cysteine through the conserved F or W. The D gene is left open where the match is weak. Size values are once, few and many counts, or a class for expanded clones, and some rows have none.

d_gene: NA; abundance: NA; v_gene: TRBV6-6; j_gene: TRBJ2-3; CDR3nt: TGTGCCAGCAGAGGAGAACAGGGACCTACGCAGTATTTT; CDR3aa: CASRGEQGPTQYF
d_gene: NA; abundance: NA; v_gene: TRBV11-3; j_gene: TRBJ1-3; CDR3nt: TGTGCCAGCAGCCCCGACTGGGAGATATATTTT; CDR3aa: CASSPDWEIYF
d_gene: NA; abundance: NA; v_gene: TRBV6-5; j_gene: TRBJ2-3; CDR3nt: TGTGCCAGCAGCCGCTACCAGGAAGATACGCAGTATTTT; CDR3aa: CASSRYQEDTQYF
d_gene: NA; abundance: NA; v_gene: TRBV7-2; j_gene: TRBJ1-2; CDR3nt: TGTGCCAGCAGAGGGGGTCGTGGCTACACCTTC; CDR3aa: CASRGGRGYTF
d_gene: NA; abundance: NA; v_gene: TRBV25-1; j_gene: TRBJ2-2; CDR3nt: TGTGCCAGCATTGGAGGGCCGGGCACCGGGGAGCTGTTTTTT; CDR3aa: CASIGGPGTGELFF
d_gene: NA; abundance: once; v_gene: TRBV25-1; j_gene: TRBJ2-3; CDR3nt: TGTGCCAGCAGTGAACCAGGGTGGGAGGCAGATACGCAGTATTTT; CDR3aa: CASSEPGWEADTQYF
d_gene: TRBD2; abundance: NA; v_gene: TRBV27; j_gene: TRBJ2-1; CDR3nt: TGTGCCAGCAGTTTAGGGGAGGGCAATGAGCAGTTCTTC; CDR3aa: CASSLGEGNEQFF
d_gene: TRBD1; abundance: NA; v_gene: TRBV28; j_gene: TRBJ1-2; CDR3nt: TGTGCCAGCACCATTCGGAGTGGGACAGGGAGCTATGGCTACACCTTC; CDR3aa: CASTIRSGTGSYGYTF
d_gene: NA; abundance: NA; v_gene: TRBV9; j_gene: TRBJ1-1; CDR3nt: TGTGCCAGCAGCGTAGCGCAGGGGCGGAACACTGAAGCTTTCTTT; CDR3aa: CASSVAQGRNTEAFF
d_gene: TRBD1; abundance: once; v_gene: TRBV9; j_gene: TRBJ2-7; CDR3nt: TGTGCCAGCAGCGTAAGAGAGGGGGCTTCCTACGAGCAGTACTTC; CDR3aa: CASSVREGASYEQYF
d_gene: NA; abundance: NA; v_gene: TRBV21-1; j_gene: TRBJ2-7; CDR3nt: TGTGCCAGCAGCTCAACCGGGATTTCCACCCAATACGAGCAGTACTTC; CDR3aa: CASSSTGISTQYEQYF
d_gene: NA; abundance: NA; v_gene: TRBV19; j_gene: TRBJ1-5; CDR3nt: TGTGCCAGTAGTATCGCAGGGTATAATCAGCCCCAGCATTTT; CDR3aa: CASSIAGYNQPQHF
d_gene: TRBD1; abundance: once; v_gene: TRBV2; j_gene: TRBJ2-7; CDR3nt: TGTGCCAGCAGGACAATAGGACAGGGGGGCTCCTACGAGCAGTACTTC; CDR3aa: CASRTIGQGGSYEQYF
d_gene: NA; abundance: NA; v_gene: TRBV7-9; j_gene: TRBJ1-1; CDR3nt: TGTGCCAGCATCGAGGGAAACACTGAAGCTTTCTTT; CDR3aa: CASIEGNTEAFF
d_gene: NA; abundance: NA; v_gene: TRBV6-1; j_gene: TRBJ1-2; CDR3nt: TGTGCCAGCAGTGAAGCTGAAATCGGGGGCTACACCTTC; CDR3aa: CASSEAEIGGYTF
d_gene: NA; abundance: NA; v_gene: TRBV4-3; j_gene: TRBJ1-5; CDR3nt: TGCGCCAGCAGCCAAGAGTCGGGGCAGCCCCAGCATTTT; CDR3aa: CASSQESGQPQHF
d_gene: TRBD1; abundance: NA; v_gene: TRBV27; j_gene: TRBJ1-4; CDR3nt: TGTGCCAGCAGTCCCCTCTTCCAGGGGGCGGGTGAAAAACTGTTTTTT; CDR3aa: CASSPLFQGAGEKLFF
d_gene: NA; abundance: NA; v_gene: TRBV6-1; j_gene: TRBJ1-2; CDR3nt: TGTGCCAGCAGTGATTTGGAGGCTTTCTATGGCTACACCTTC; CDR3aa: CASSDLEAFYGYTF
d_gene: NA; abundance: NA; v_gene: TRBV20-1; j_gene: TRBJ2-1; CDR3nt: TGCAGTGCCCGGAGCCAGAATCGAGAGTTCTTC; CDR3aa: CSARSQNREFF
d_gene: NA; abundance: NA; v_gene: TRBV27; j_gene: TRBJ2-4; CDR3nt: TGTGCCAGCAGTTTATCGATGATAGGGCAGGGTCAAAACATTCAGTACTTC; CDR3aa: CASSLSMIGQGQNIQYF
d_gene: TRBD1; abundance: NA; v_gene: TRBV4-1; j_gene: TRBJ1-1; CDR3nt: TGCGCCAGCAGCCAAGATCTCGGGACAGGGGGCTGGTATGCTTTCTTT; CDR3aa: CASSQDLGTGGWYAFF
d_gene: TRBD1; abundance: once; v_gene: TRBV7-9; j_gene: TRBJ1-2; CDR3nt: TGTGCCAGCAGCCCTAGTGAACAGGGGGCGTATGGCTACACCTTC; CDR3aa: CASSPSEQGAYGYTF
d_gene: NA; abundance: NA; v_gene: TRBV29-1; j_gene: TRBJ1-1; CDR3nt: TGCAGCGTTGACAGTCTTCTCAATCTGAACACTGAAGCTTTCTTT; CDR3aa: CSVDSLLNLNTEAFF
d_gene: NA; abundance: NA; v_gene: TRBV5-1; j_gene: TRBJ2-7; CDR3nt: TGCGCCAGCAGCTATAGCTCCTACGAGCAGTACTTC; CDR3aa: CASSYSSYEQYF
d_gene: NA; abundance: NA; v_gene: TRBV5-4; j_gene: TRBJ2-2; CDR3nt: TGTGCCAGCAGCTTATTTAGGGGGAACACCGGGGAGCTGTTTTTT; CDR3aa: CASSLFRGNTGELFF
d_gene: TRBD2; abundance: NA; v_gene: TRBV7-2; j_gene: TRBJ2-1; CDR3nt: TGTGCCAGCAGCTTAAGCGGGAGCTCCTACAATGAGCAGTTCTTC; CDR3aa: CASSLSGSSYNEQFF
d_gene: TRBD1; abundance: NA; v_gene: TRBV5-6; j_gene: TRBJ2-2; CDR3nt: TGTGCCAGCAGCTTGGCCGGGACAGGGAACACCGGGGAGCTGTTTTTT; CDR3aa: CASSLAGTGNTGELFF
d_gene: TRBD2; abundance: NA; v_gene: TRBV7-9; j_gene: TRBJ2-1; CDR3nt: TGTGCCAGCAAAGCGGGAGGGCCCCATGAGCAGTTCTTC; CDR3aa: CASKAGGPHEQFF
d_gene: NA; abundance: NA; v_gene: TRBV18; j_gene: TRBJ2-7; CDR3nt: TGTGCCAGCTCATCGGACAGCTACGAGCAGTACTTC; CDR3aa: CASSSDSYEQYF
d_gene: NA; abundance: NA; v_gene: TRBV5-1; j_gene: TRBJ2-7; CDR3nt: TGCGCCAGCAGCCCCGGGACATTTTTCGGGGAGCAGTACTTC; CDR3aa: CASSPGTFFGEQYF
d_gene: NA; abundance: NA; v_gene: TRBV5-8; j_gene: TRBJ2-5; CDR3nt: TGTGCCAGCAGCCCGCGAGTCTATCAAGAGACCCAGTACTTC; CDR3aa: CASSPRVYQETQYF
d_gene: NA; abundance: NA; v_gene: TRBV4-1; j_gene: TRBJ2-1; CDR3nt: TGCGCCAGCAGCAGACTTTTTGAGCAGTTCTTC; CDR3aa: CASSRLFEQFF
d_gene: NA; abundance: NA; v_gene: TRBV7-3; j_gene: TRBJ2-7; CDR3nt: TGTGCCAGCAGCCCCCGTGGGAGGCTCTACGAGCAGTACTTC; CDR3aa: CASSPRGRLYEQYF
d_gene: TRBD2; abundance: NA; v_gene: TRBV29-1; j_gene: TRBJ2-7; CDR3nt: TGCAGCGTTGAAGGGTGGACTAGCGGGACCAGCTACGAGCAGTACTTC; CDR3aa: CSVEGWTSGTSYEQYF
d_gene: NA; abundance: NA; v_gene: TRBV18; j_gene: TRBJ2-7; CDR3nt: TGTGCCAGCTCACAGGAGTCCTACGAGCAGTACTTC; CDR3aa: CASSQESYEQYF
d_gene: NA; abundance: NA; v_gene: TRBV5-6; j_gene: TRBJ2-5; CDR3nt: TGTGCCAGCACCACGGCCGGGACATCGGAGACCCAGTACTTC; CDR3aa: CASTTAGTSETQYF
d_gene: TRBD2; abundance: NA; v_gene: TRBV6-5; j_gene: TRBJ2-7; CDR3nt: TGTGCCAGCATGTCTAGCGGATACTACGAGCAGTACTTC; CDR3aa: CASMSSGYYEQYF
d_gene: NA; abundance: NA; v_gene: TRBV19; j_gene: TRBJ1-5; CDR3nt: TGTGCCAGTAGTATAAAATCCGGGTTCCAGCCCCAGCATTTT; CDR3aa: CASSIKSGFQPQHF
d_gene: TRBD1; abundance: NA; v_gene: TRBV12-5; j_gene: TRBJ2-1; CDR3nt: TGTGCTAGTGGTTCCGGGACAGGCAATGAGCAGTTCTTC; CDR3aa: CASGSGTGNEQFF
d_gene: TRBD1; abundance: NA; v_gene: TRBV7-9; j_gene: TRBJ2-2; CDR3nt: TGTGCCAGCAGCTTCAGAACAGGGGACACCGGGGAGCTGTTTTTT; CDR3aa: CASSFRTGDTGELFF
d_gene: NA; abundance: NA; v_gene: TRBV18; j_gene: TRBJ2-7; CDR3nt: TGTGCCAGCTCACCAGGAAGGAGTTACGAGCAGTACTTC; CDR3aa: CASSPGRSYEQYF
d_gene: TRBD2; abundance: NA; v_gene: TRBV7-9; j_gene: TRBJ2-1; CDR3nt: TGTGCCAGCAGCGACCGAAAGCGGGAGGGCAATGAGCAGTTCTTC; CDR3aa: CASSDRKREGNEQFF
d_gene: TRBD1; abundance: NA; v_gene: TRBV11-2; j_gene: TRBJ1-5; CDR3nt: TGTGCCAGCAGCCCCAGACAGGGGAGAAGTATTGATAGCAATCAGCCCCAGCATTTT; CDR3aa: CASSPRQGRSIDSNQPQHF
d_gene: NA; abundance: NA; v_gene: TRBV9; j_gene: TRBJ2-7; CDR3nt: TGTGCCAGCAGCCTCACGGGACTGCCCTCCTACGAGCAGTACTTC; CDR3aa: CASSLTGLPSYEQYF
d_gene: NA; abundance: once; v_gene: TRBV11-3; j_gene: TRBJ2-7; CDR3nt: TGTGCCAGCAGCTTAATGGGCCAAACCTACGAGCAGTACTTC; CDR3aa: CASSLMGQTYEQYF
d_gene: NA; abundance: NA; v_gene: TRBV6-5; j_gene: TRBJ1-2; CDR3nt: TGTGCCAGCAGCCCCGGACTTGCCACCTATGGCTACACCTTC; CDR3aa: CASSPGLATYGYTF
d_gene: NA; abundance: NA; v_gene: TRBV6-1; j_gene: TRBJ1-4; CDR3nt: TGTGCCAGCAGTGGATCAGGGGAGAAACTGTTTTTT; CDR3aa: CASSGSGEKLFF
d_gene: TRBD2; abundance: NA; v_gene: TRBV7-2; j_gene: TRBJ2-7; CDR3nt: TGTGCCAGCAGCTACAGGACTAGCGGGAGATACGAGCAGTACTTC; CDR3aa: CASSYRTSGRYEQYF
d_gene: TRBD1; abundance: NA; v_gene: TRBV27; j_gene: TRBJ2-7; CDR3nt: TGTGCCAGCAGTTCCATAGGACAGGTTACCTACGAGCAGTACTTC; CDR3aa: CASSSIGQVTYEQYF
d_gene: NA; abundance: NA; v_gene: TRBV29-1; j_gene: TRBJ1-4; CDR3nt: TGCAGCGTTGAAGTGGCATTAATAGAAAAACTGTTTTTT; CDR3aa: CSVEVALIEKLFF
d_gene: TRBD1; abundance: NA; v_gene: TRBV27; j_gene: TRBJ2-7; CDR3nt: TGTGCCAGCAGTCCCGAATTCCCGGGACAGGGGGGGGAGCAGTACTTC; CDR3aa: CASSPEFPGQGGEQYF